The entry that follows covers one TCR beta chain sequence. Its antigen is not known. Germline lookup yields CDR1 ENHRY and CDR2 SYGVKD. This CDR3 region has 16 residues. V was clipped by 6 bases and J by 2 bases; unmatched bases: 6. This specimen comes from a study of identical twins. Study-wide findings and caveats: Memory repertoires lacked the insertion deficit that abundant cord blood beta clonotypes showed. Low generation probability was overrepresented in out-of-frame alpha sequences shared by twins.

TCRdb re-called the 5' RACE reads with MiXCR, one entry per CDR3 protein. The sample holds 500,000 to 700,000 distinct CDR3 sequences, roughly 6.6% seen once. These data are also associated with another study on yellow fever vaccine responses in identical twins. That work states: Twins showed a vaccine T cell response that reportedly seemed partly convergent, partly personalized.

This TCR came from a woman aged 18-30 years in good health. The sample consisted of PBMCs. This chain uses TRBV10-3 with TRBJ2-3, with 12 nucleotides matching TRBD2. The CDR3 spells CAISKLAGGDTDTQYF. CDR3 bases: TGTGCCATCAGCAAACTAGCGGGGGGAGACACAGATACGCAGTATTTT.